The rows below give T cell receptor beta chains drawn from one sample of a study of glioma-infiltrating T cells after dendritic cell vaccination. The repertoire was sequenced with immunoSEQ multiplex PCR; TCRdb's copy has only in-frame clones and lacks some. The sample shows under 75,000 clones, more than 75% of them seen only once. Here the sequenced sample was blood, taken after dendritic cell vaccination. These receptors originate from a human donor with glioblastoma. Both conserved end residues are part of each CDR3. Each record gives: J gene, D gene, V gene, clone size, CDR3 protein, CDR3 DNA. A D gene is named only where the DNA matches it firmly. Clone size is not always given. Where it is, it says once, few, many or a class for expanded clones.

>TRBJ2-7|TRBD1|TRBV6-5|.
CASSYLGQDSYEQYF
TGTGCCAGCAGTTACCTGGGACAGGACTCCTACGAGCAGTACTTC
>TRBJ2-1|.|TRBV21-1|.
CASSRGGTSGWGEQFF
TGTGCCAGCAGCAGGGGCGGGACTAGCGGCTGGGGTGAGCAGTTCTTC
>TRBJ2-2|.|TRBV7-3|.
CASSFPTDSANTGELFF
TGTGCCAGCAGCTTCCCGACCGACAGCGCGAACACCGGGGAGCTGTTTTTT
>TRBJ1-2|TRBD1|TRBV5-1|.
CASSLGTGDNYGYTF
TGCGCCAGCAGCTTGGGGACAGGAGATAACTATGGCTACACCTTC
>TRBJ2-2|.|TRBV7-8|.
CASSSPLAGELFF
TGTGCCAGCAGCTCTCCGCTAGCGGGGGAGCTGTTTTTT
>TRBJ2-2|TRBD2|TRBV19|.
CASSIDTSGGSSTGELFF
TGTGCCAGTAGTATAGACACTAGCGGGGGGTCGAGCACCGGGGAGCTGTTTTTT
>TRBJ1-1|.|TRBV18|.
CASSPNPGMNTEAFF
TGTGCCAGCTCACCAAACCCGGGAATGAACACTGAAGCTTTCTTT
>TRBJ2-3|.|TRBV25-1|.
CASSEWAEDTQYF
TGTGCCAGCAGTGAATGGGCAGAAGATACGCAGTATTTT
>TRBJ2-2|.|TRBV5-1|.
CASSLGGQNTGELFF
TGCGCCAGCAGCTTGGGAGGACAGAACACCGGGGAGCTGTTTTTT
>TRBJ1-2|.|TRBV7-2|few
CASSFTNTAGAYGYTF
TGTGCCAGCAGCTTCACAAACACAGCGGGGGCCTATGGCTACACCTTC
>TRBJ2-4|TRBD1|TRBV7-9|.
CASSYGQGKNIQYF
TGTGCCAGCAGCTACGGACAGGGGAAAAACATTCAGTACTTC
>TRBJ2-3|TRBD2|TRBV4-1|.
CASSHPLRGSTDTQYF
TGCGCCAGCAGCCATCCCCTGCGGGGGAGCACAGATACGCAGTATTTT
>TRBJ2-2|TRBD2|TRBV9|.
CASSLWLAGGELFF
TGTGCCAGCAGCCTATGGCTAGCGGGCGGGGAGCTGTTTTTT
>TRBJ1-1|.|TRBV13|many
CASSPGQSTEAFF
TGTGCCAGCAGCCCAGGACAGAGCACTGAAGCTTTCTTT
>TRBJ2-7|TRBD1|TRBV4-3|once
CASSQHRLQGASYEQYF
TGCGCCAGCAGCCAACACCGGCTACAGGGGGCCTCCTACGAGCAGTACTTC
>TRBJ1-3|TRBD1|TRBV13|.
CASSPTGNRGRRNTIYF
TGTGCCAGCAGCCCTACTGGAAACAGGGGGCGCCGGAACACCATATATTTT
>TRBJ2-1|TRBD2|TRBV2|.
CASMRTSGGINEQFF
TGTGCCAGCATGAGGACTAGCGGGGGGATCAATGAGCAGTTCTTC
>TRBJ2-3|TRBD2|TRBV9|.
CASSPEPSSGVEDTQYF
TGTGCCAGCAGCCCTGAGCCGAGTAGCGGGGTGGAAGATACGCAGTATTTT
>TRBJ2-7|TRBD2|TRBV11-2|once
CASSSLSSGVPYEQYF
TGTGCCAGCAGCTCCCTGAGTAGCGGGGTGCCCTACGAGCAGTACTTC
>TRBJ2-5|TRBD2|TRBV5-6|.
CASSPELAGPQETQYF
TGTGCCAGCAGCCCGGAACTAGCGGGGCCTCAAGAGACCCAGTACTTC
>TRBJ1-5|.|TRBV19|.
CASSIDLAGRQPQHF
TGTGCCAGTAGTATAGATCTGGCAGGCCGGCAGCCCCAGCATTTT
>TRBJ2-1|TRBD1|TRBV7-2|.
CASSWGQGSYNEQFF
TGTGCCAGCAGCTGGGGACAGGGCTCCTACAATGAGCAGTTCTTC
>TRBJ1-6|TRBD1|TRBV28|few
CASSPGDRDNSPLHF
TGTGCCAGCAGTCCCGGGGACAGGGATAATTCACCCCTCCACTTT
>TRBJ2-1|.|TRBV9|.
CASSASHIEGGRNEQFF
TGTGCCAGCAGCGCAAGTCATATCGAGGGGGGGCGGAATGAGCAGTTCTTC
>TRBJ1-5|.|TRBV7-2|.
CASSLARGSNQPQHF
TGTGCCAGCAGCTTAGCGAGAGGGTCCAATCAGCCCCAGCATTTT
>TRBJ2-3|TRBD2|TRBV19|.
CASRRTSGGTDTQYF
TGTGCCAGTAGGAGGACTAGCGGGGGCACAGATACGCAGTATTTT
>TRBJ2-5|TRBD2|TRBV28|.
CASRLAGARETQYF
TGTGCCAGCAGATTAGCGGGGGCAAGGGAGACCCAGTACTTC
>TRBJ1-1|.|TRBV27|.
CASSLYRGTEAFF
TGTGCCAGCAGTTTATATAGGGGCACTGAAGCTTTCTTT
>TRBJ2-1|TRBD2|TRBV11-2|.
CASSLDAAGGPGFEQFF
TGTGCCAGCAGCTTAGATGCGGCGGGGGGGCCAGGGTTCGAGCAGTTCTTC
>TRBJ2-2|TRBD1|TRBV27|.
CASSFRDRELAGELFF
TGTGCCAGCAGTTTCCGCGACAGGGAATTAGCCGGGGAGCTGTTTTTT
>TRBJ2-7|.|TRBV5-1|.
CASSFNGGETYEQYF
TGCGCCAGCAGCTTCAACGGCGGGGAAACCTACGAGCAGTACTTC
>TRBJ2-7|.|TRBV9|.
CASSVEPTRSYEQYF
TGTGCCAGCAGCGTAGAACCCACTCGGTCCTACGAGCAGTACTTC
>TRBJ2-3|.|TRBV7-6|.
CASSLNQLSYNTDTQYF
TGTGCCAGCAGCTTGAATCAACTAAGTTACAACACAGATACGCAGTATTTT
>TRBJ1-4|TRBD1|TRBV2|.
CASSDRTGGGKLFF
TGTGCCAGCAGTGACCGGACAGGGGGCGGGAAACTGTTTTTT
>TRBJ1-1|.|TRBV7-8|.
CASRAGQEAFF
TGTGCCAGCAGGGCCGGACAGGAAGCTTTCTTT
>TRBJ1-1|.|TRBV19|once
CASSLGGTKSGTEAFF
TGTGCCAGTAGTCTGGGGGGTACGAAGAGTGGCACTGAAGCTTTCTTT
>TRBJ2-1|TRBD1|TRBV27|.
CASSPTGNNEQFF
TGTGCCAGCAGTCCGACAGGGAACAATGAGCAGTTCTTC